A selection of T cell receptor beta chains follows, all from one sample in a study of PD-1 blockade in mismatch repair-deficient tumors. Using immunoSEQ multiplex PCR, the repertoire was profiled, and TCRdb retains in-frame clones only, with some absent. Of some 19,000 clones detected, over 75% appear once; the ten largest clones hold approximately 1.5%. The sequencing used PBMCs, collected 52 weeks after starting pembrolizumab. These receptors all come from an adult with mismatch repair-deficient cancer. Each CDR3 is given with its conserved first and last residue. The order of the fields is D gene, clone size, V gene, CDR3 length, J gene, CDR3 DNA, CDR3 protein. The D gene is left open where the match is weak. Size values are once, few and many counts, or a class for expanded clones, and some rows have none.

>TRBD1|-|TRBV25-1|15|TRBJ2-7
TGTGCCAGCAGTTCAGCCTGGACAGGGAGCTACGAGCAGTACTTC
CASSSAWTGSYEQYF
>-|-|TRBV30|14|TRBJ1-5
TGTGCCTGGAGCGGGGGGGTCGGCAATCAGCCCCAGCATTTT
CAWSGGVGNQPQHF
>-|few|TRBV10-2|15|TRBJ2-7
TGCGCCAGCAGTGAAGTCGGCAGGTTCTTCTACGAGCAGTACTTC
CASSEVGRFFYEQYF
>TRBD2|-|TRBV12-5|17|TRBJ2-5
TGTGCTAGTGGCCCAGGAGTCATACCGGGAGGGAGCGGGGACCAGTACTTC
CASGPGVIPGGSGDQYF
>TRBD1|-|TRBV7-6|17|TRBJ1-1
TGTGCCAGCAGCACAACAGGGGGCCAGTTAATGAACACTGAAGCTTTCTTT
CASSTTGGQLMNTEAFF
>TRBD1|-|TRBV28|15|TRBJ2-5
TGTGCCAGCAGCTTACAGGGGGCGCGAAGTGAGACCCAGTACTTC
CASSLQGARSETQYF
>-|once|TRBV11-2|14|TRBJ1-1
TGTGCCAGCAGCTTAGACCGGGGGGGGACTGAAGCTTTCTTT
CASSLDRGGTEAFF
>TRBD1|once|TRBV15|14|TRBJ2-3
TGTGCCACCAGCATATACAGGGGGCCAGATACGCAGTATTTT
CATSIYRGPDTQYF
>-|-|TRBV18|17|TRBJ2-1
TGTGCCAGCTCACCCCTCAATACGGGAGTTAGGCGGAATGAGCAGTTCTTC
CASSPLNTGVRRNEQFF
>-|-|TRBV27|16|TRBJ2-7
TGTGCCAGCAGTTTAAAACGCGGATACACCTCCTACGAGCAGTACTTC
CASSLKRGYTSYEQYF
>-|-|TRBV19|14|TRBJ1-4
TGTGCCAGTAGTAGGAGGACAACTAATGAAAAACTGTTTTTT
CASSRRTTNEKLFF
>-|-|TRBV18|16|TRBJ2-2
TGTGCCAGCTCACCCCTGCGAGCGACGAACACCGGGGAGCTGTTTTTT
CASSPLRATNTGELFF
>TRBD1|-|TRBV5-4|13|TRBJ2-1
TGTGCCAGCAGCAAGACAGGGGACAATGAGCAGTTCTTC
CASSKTGDNEQFF
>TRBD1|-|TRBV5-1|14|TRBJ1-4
TGCGCCAGCAGCGAACAGGGGATCGGAGAAAAACTGTTTTTT
CASSEQGIGEKLFF
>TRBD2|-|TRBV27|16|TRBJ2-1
TGTGCCAGCAGTTTACGACTAGCGGGAGTGGGAGATGAGCAGTTCTTC
CASSLRLAGVGDEQFF
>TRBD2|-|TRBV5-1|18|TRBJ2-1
TGCGCCAGCAGCTTGGCTGGGGGGACTAGCGGGATTGTTTATGAGCAGTTCTTC
CASSLAGGTSGIVYEQFF
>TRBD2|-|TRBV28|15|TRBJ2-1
TGTGCCAGCAGTCTTAGCGGGAGGGCCACCAATGAGCAGTTCTTC
CASSLSGRATNEQFF
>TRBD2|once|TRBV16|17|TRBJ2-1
TGTGCCAGCAGCCAATCCCTTGCTAGCGGGGATTACAATGAGCAGTTCTTC
CASSQSLASGDYNEQFF
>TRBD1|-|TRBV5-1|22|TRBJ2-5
TGCGCCAGCAGCTTGCCCGCGGGACAGGGGGCCGGCCGTGGGGGTGGGCAAGAGACCCAGTACTTC
CASSLPAGQGAGRGGGQETQYF
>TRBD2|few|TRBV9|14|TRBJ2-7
TGTGCCAGCAGCGTAGGGGCTAGCGGGGGCGAGCAGTACTTC
CASSVGASGGEQYF
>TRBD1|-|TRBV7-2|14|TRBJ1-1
TGTGCCAGCAGTCCACAGGGGACCTACACTGAAGCTTTCTTT
CASSPQGTYTEAFF
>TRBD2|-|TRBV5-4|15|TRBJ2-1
TGTGCCAGCAGCTTCCGTTTTAGCGGGATTGATGAGCAGTTCTTC
CASSFRFSGIDEQFF
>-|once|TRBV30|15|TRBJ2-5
TGTGCCTGGGGCCGCCAGACAGGAACGGAAGAGACCCAGTACTTC
CAWGRQTGTEETQYF
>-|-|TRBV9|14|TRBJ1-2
TGTGCCAGCAGCGTAGGCAGACTGAACTATGGCTACACCTTC
CASSVGRLNYGYTF
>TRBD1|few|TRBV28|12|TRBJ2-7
TGTGCCTACGGGACAGGGCATGAGGAGCAGTACTTC
CAYGTGHEEQYF
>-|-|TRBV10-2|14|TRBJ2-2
TGCGCCAGCAGTGAGCGGGAGCGGGTCGGGGAGCTGTTTTTT
CASSERERVGELFF
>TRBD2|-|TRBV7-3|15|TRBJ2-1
TGTGCCAGCAGCTCCGGACTAGCGGGAGGTACTGAGCAGTTCTTC
CASSSGLAGGTEQFF
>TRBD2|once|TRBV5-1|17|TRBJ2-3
TGCGCCAGCAGCTTGGGGGTACTAGCGGGTTTCACAGATACGCAGTATTTT
CASSLGVLAGFTDTQYF
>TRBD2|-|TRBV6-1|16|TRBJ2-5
TGTGCCAGCAGTGAATTATTAGCGGGTACGGGGGAGACCCAGTACTTC
CASSELLAGTGETQYF
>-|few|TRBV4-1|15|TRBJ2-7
TGCGCCAGCAGCCAAGACGGGACTGGCGACTACGAGCAGTACTTC
CASSQDGTGDYEQYF
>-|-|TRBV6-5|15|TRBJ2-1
TGTGCCAGCAGTTATGATAGGAGCTCCTACAATGAGCAGTTCTTC
CASSYDRSSYNEQFF
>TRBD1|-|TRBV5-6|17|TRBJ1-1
TGTGCCAGCAGCCCTGGCGGGGCAGGGGGCGTAGTCACTGAAGCTTTCTTT
CASSPGGAGGVVTEAFF
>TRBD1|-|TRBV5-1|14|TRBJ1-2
TGCGCCAGCAGCACAGGGACAGCTTACTATGGCTACACCTTC
CASSTGTAYYGYTF
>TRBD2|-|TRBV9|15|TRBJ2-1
TGTGCCAGCAGCGTCGAAGCGGGATCCTACAATGAGCAGTTCTTC
CASSVEAGSYNEQFF
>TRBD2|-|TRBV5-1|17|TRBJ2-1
TGCGCCAGCAGCTCCCGGACTAGCGGGAGGTCCAGGAATGAGCAGTTCTTC
CASSSRTSGRSRNEQFF
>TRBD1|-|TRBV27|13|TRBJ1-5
TGTGCCACGGGACAGGGCCGGGGTCAGCCCCAGCATTTT
CATGQGRGQPQHF
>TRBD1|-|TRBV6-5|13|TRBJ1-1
TGTGCCAGCAGTTTGAGACAGGGTGGTGAAGCTTTCTTT
CASSLRQGGEAFF
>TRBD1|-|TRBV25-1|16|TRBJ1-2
TGTGCCAGCAGTGAATGGGACCGGGACAGCTTCTATGGCTACACCTTC
CASSEWDRDSFYGYTF
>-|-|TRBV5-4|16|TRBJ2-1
TGTGCCAGCAGTGCGTCCCCCCAGGGGGGTTACAATGAGCAGTTCTTC
CASSASPQGGYNEQFF
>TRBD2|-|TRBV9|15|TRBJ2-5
TGTGCCAGCAGCTTTATGGCGGGAGCGGATGAGACCCAGTACTTC
CASSFMAGADETQYF
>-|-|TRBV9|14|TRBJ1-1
TGTGCCAGCAGCGTAGTTTCCAGGGAAACTGAAGCTTTCTTT
CASSVVSRETEAFF
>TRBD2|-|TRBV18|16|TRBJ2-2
TGTGCCAGCTCACCGGCGGCGGGAGCTAGAACCGGGGAGCTGTTTTTT
CASSPAAGARTGELFF
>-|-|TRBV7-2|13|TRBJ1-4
TGTGCCAGCAGCCGGTTATACGGTGAAAAACTGTTTTTT
CASSRLYGEKLFF
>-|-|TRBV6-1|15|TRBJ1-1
TGTGCCAGCACCTCCCGGCCGGGAATGAACACTGAAGCTTTCTTT
CASTSRPGMNTEAFF
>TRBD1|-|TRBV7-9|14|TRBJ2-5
TGTGCCAGCAGCCACCGGGACAGACAGGAGACCCAGTACTTC
CASSHRDRQETQYF
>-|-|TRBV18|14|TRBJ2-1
TGTGCCAGCTCCTGGGACAACTCCTACAATGAGCAGTTCTTC
CASSWDNSYNEQFF
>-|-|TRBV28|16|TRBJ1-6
TGTGCCAGCAGTTTTGTCTCGACAGTTTATAATTCACCCCTCCACTTT
CASSFVSTVYNSPLHF
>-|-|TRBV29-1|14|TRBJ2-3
TGCAGCGTGGCGGGACTCTTCCGGGCGGATACGCAGTATTTT
CSVAGLFRADTQYF
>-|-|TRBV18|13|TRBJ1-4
TGTGCCAGCTCACCAGGGCTCCGGGAAAAACTGTTTTTT
CASSPGLREKLFF
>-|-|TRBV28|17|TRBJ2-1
TGTGCCAGCAGTCCACACCGAGGGTCAGGGGAGCGGTATGAGCAGTTCTTC
CASSPHRGSGERYEQFF
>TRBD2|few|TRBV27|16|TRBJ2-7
TGTGCCAGCAGTTTGGGGGCTGACGGGAGGGCCCACGAGCAGTACTTC
CASSLGADGRAHEQYF
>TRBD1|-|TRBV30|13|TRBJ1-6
TGTGCCTGGGCCGGGACAGGGTATTCACCCCTCCACTTT
CAWAGTGYSPLHF
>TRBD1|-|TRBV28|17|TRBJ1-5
TGTGCCAGCAGTGAGCCGGGACAGGATTCTAGCAATCAGCCCCAGCATTTT
CASSEPGQDSSNQPQHF
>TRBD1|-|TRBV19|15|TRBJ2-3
TGTGCCAGTAGTGCTGACAGGGGGCGAGGAGATACGCAGTATTTT
CASSADRGRGDTQYF
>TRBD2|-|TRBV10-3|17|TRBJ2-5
TGTGCCATCAGTGATCCCCTAGCGGGAGGGTTAGGAGAGACCCAGTACTTC
CAISDPLAGGLGETQYF
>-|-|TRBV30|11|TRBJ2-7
TGTGCCTGGAGTCGGGGGTACGAGCAGTACTTC
CAWSRGYEQYF